This entry lists 31 T cell receptor beta chains sequenced from one sample in a study of T cell responses to AZD1222 COVID-19 vaccine. Using immunoSEQ multiplex PCR, the repertoire was profiled, and TCRdb retains in-frame clones only, with some absent. The sample holds roughly 150,000 clones; 80% to 95% are singletons and the top ten take around 3.5%. This material consisted of peripheral blood, taken 28 days after the second AZD1222 dose. Receptors were obtained from an adult who received the AZD1222 COVID-19 vaccine.

The V and J genes are TRBV3-1 (or the pseudogene TRBV3-2) and TRBJ2-3; the D gene is possibly TRBD2 (6 bases). Trimming removed 3 bases from V and 6 bases from J, with 22 bases in between. The germline CDR1 and CDR2 sequences are LGHDT and YNNKEL (reference sequence). The CDR3 loop spans 17 amino acids. CDR3 bases: TGTGCCAGCAGCCACCGGGGGAACTCACTTTACTCGGATACGCAGTATTTT. It translates to CASSHRGNSLYSDTQYF.

V is TRBV5-4 and J is TRBJ2-7; D is undetermined. This CDR3 is 15 amino acids long. The ends were cut back, 0 bases at V and 3 bases at J, with 13 bases in the middle. The germline CDR1 and CDR2 sequences are SGHNT and YYREEE (reference sequence). The CDR3 region is CASSLDTEIRYEQYF. The CDR3 nucleotides read TGTGCCAGCAGCTTGGACACGGAGATTCGCTACGAGCAGTACTTC.

The CDR3 here is CASSFPVNGGETQYF. As DNA, the CDR3 is TGTGCCAGCAGCTTTCCCGTGAATGGTGGAGAGACCCAGTACTTC. The V gene is TRBV7-3, the J gene TRBJ2-5; D remains unclear. The V end lost 3 bases, the J end lost 4 bases, and 15 bases lay between the germline ends. This CDR3 contains 15 residues. Germline CDR1 is SGHTA and CDR2 is FQGTGA.

This clone was detected once. The genes are TRBV19 and TRBJ2-2; D gene unclear. V was clipped by 3 bases and J by 1 base, with 3 bases between them. There are 13 residues in the CDR3. The germline V gene encodes CDR1 LNHDA and CDR2 SQIVND (reference sequence). The CDR3 DNA reads as TGTGCCAGTAGTATCCAGAACACCGGGGAGCTGTTTTTT. As protein: CASSIQNTGELFF. The full variable domain, in which reference TRBV19 and TRBJ2-2 provide the parts outside the CDR3, is DGGITQSPKYLFRKEGQNVTLSCEQNLNHDAMYWYRQDPGQGLRLIYYSQIVNDFQKGDIAEGYSVSREKKESFPLTVTSAQKNPTAFYLCASSIQNTGELFFGEGSRLTVL.

This rearrangement joins TRBV18 to TRBJ2-7, with a tentative D call TRBD2 (6 bases). Per the germline V gene, CDR1 is KGHSH and CDR2 is LQKENI. Trimming stripped 5 bases from V and 4 bases from J, with 9 bases between. The CDR3 spans 12 residues. CDR3 amino acids: CASSGGPYEQYF. As DNA, the CDR3 is TGTGCCAGCTCAGGAGGGCCGTACGAGCAGTACTTC.

This sequence joins TRBV19 and TRBJ2-6; no definite D call. V was cut by 10 bases and J by 0 bases, with 7 bases left in between. Germline CDR1 and CDR2: LNHDA and SQIVND (reference sequence). CDR3 length: 13 amino acids. The CDR3: CATRSSGANVLTF. In DNA, the CDR3 is TGTGCCACCAGAAGCTCTGGGGCCAACGTCCTGACTTTC.

The rearrangement links TRBV6-5 to TRBJ2-7; the match to TRBD2 covers 8 bases. Germline trimming cut 6 bases from V and 4 bases from J; bases unmatched to any gene: 11. The V gene's germline CDR1 is MNHEY and CDR2 SVGAGI. This CDR3 spans 15 amino acids. The CDR3 spells CASSGGREGRYEQYF. The CDR3 DNA is TGTGCCAGCAGCGGCGGCCGGGAGGGCCGGTACGAGCAGTACTTC.

This chain connects TRBV10-3 to TRBJ2-7; 7 bases fit TRBD2. Trimming took 4 bases from V and 3 from J; bases not matched to a gene: 15. Germline V gene sequence: CDR1 ENHRY, CDR2 SYGVKD. The CDR3 is 17 amino acids. In DNA, the CDR3 is TGTGCCATCAGTGGATCCGGGGGGACTACCCAATACTACGAGCAGTACTTC. Encoded protein: CAISGSGGTTQYYEQYF.

The gene calls are TRBV6-5 and TRBJ1-1; possible D gene TRBD1, 6 bases. This CDR3 region has 13 residues. CDR1 is MNHEY and CDR2 is SVGAGI in the germline V gene. Between the trimmed V and J ends, which lost 6 bases and 1 base, there was a span of 9 bases. The CDR3, as DNA: TGTGCCAGCAGGTGGGACACGAACACTGAAGCTTTCTTT. It encodes CASRWDTNTEAFF.

V is TRBV18 and J is TRBJ1-5; D not resolved. Trimming took off 2 bases at V and 12 bases at J, with 17 bases between the two ends. Germline V lookup: CDR1 KGHSH, CDR2 LQKENI. The CDR3 consists of 14 residues. CDR3 sequence: CASSPSQTRVGQHF. In DNA, the CDR3 is TGTGCCAGCTCACCAAGCCAAACCCGAGTAGGCCAGCATTTT.

The J gene is TRBJ1-3, the V gene TRBV28, with D perhaps matching TRBD1 (5 bases). CDR1 and CDR2 (germline): MDHEN, SYDVKM. V lost 5 bases, J lost 4 bases, and 12 bases lay in between. This CDR3 has 14 amino acids. CDR3 coding DNA: TGTGCCAGCAGTAACGGCGGGGGGGGAAACACCATATATTTT. Translating gives CASSNGGGGNTIYF.

The chain recombines TRBV7-2 with TRBJ2-5; D uncertain. There are 14 residues in the CDR3. The germline CDR1 and CDR2 sequences are SGHTA and FQGNSA. V shed 8 bases and J shed 2 bases, with 15 bases lying between them. For the CDR3, the DNA is TGTGCCAGCGCCTATAGGCGAGATCAAGAGACCCAGTACTTC. Its translation is CASAYRRDQETQYF.

The V and J genes are TRBV6-5 and TRBJ2-7; D not certain. This CDR3 comprises 14 residues. Germline CDR1 reads MNHEY; CDR2 reads SVGAGI. V was pared by 2 bases and J by 0 bases, with 8 bases between. The CDR3 spells CASSYQAYSYEQYF. CDR3 DNA: TGTGCCAGCAGTTACCAGGCCTACTCCTACGAGCAGTACTTC.

The CDR3 DNA reads as TGTGCCAGCAGTTTATGGCAGGGGGCGCCGGGGGGCTACACCTTC. Translated, it gives CASSLWQGAPGGYTF. The rearrangement joins TRBV28 to TRBJ1-2; the match to TRBD1 covers 8 bases. Per germline, CDR1 MDHEN and CDR2 SYDVKM. The CDR3 spans 15 residues. V was pared by 0 bases and J by 8 bases, with 8 bases of the junction left unmatched.

Only one count was recorded for this clone. The chain's CDR3 is CASSPPGHLNSPLHF. CDR3 coding DNA: TGTGCCAGCTCACCCCCGGGACACCTCAATTCACCCCTCCACTTT. The chain has TRBV18 and TRBJ1-6; D is perhaps TRBD1 (6 bases). Germline values: CDR1 KGHSH, CDR2 LQKENI. V was pared by 3 bases and J by 7 bases, with 13 bases between. The length of the CDR3 is 15 residues.

The gene calls are TRBV11-2 and TRBJ2-3, with no clear D. This CDR3 is built from 14 residues. Per the germline V gene, CDR1 is SGHAT and CDR2 is FQNNGV. Trimming stripped 1 base from V and 2 bases from J, with 7 bases between. The CDR3 sequence: CASSLGLFTDTQYF. CDR3 coding DNA: TGTGCCAGCAGCTTAGGTCTCTTCACAGATACGCAGTATTTT.

The J gene is TRBJ1-2, the V gene TRBV5-6; D not certain. From germline, CDR1 is SGHDT and CDR2 YYEEEE. V was shortened by 3 bases and J by 2 bases, with 5 bases between the two germline ends. This CDR3 spans 12 amino acids. The DNA of the CDR3 is TGTGCCAGCAGCTCCCGGAACTATGGCTACACCTTC. Residues: CASSSRNYGYTF. Full variable domain (missing parts from reference TRBV5-6 and TRBJ1-2): DAGVTQSPTHLIKTRGQQVTLRCSPKSGHDTVSWYQQALGQGPQFIFQYYEEEERQRGNFPDRFSGHQFPNYSSELNVNALLLGDSALYLCASSSRNYGYTFGSGTRLTVV.

The CDR3 DNA follows: TGCGCCAGCAGCCAAGAGAGCAGGGGGCGGGTAGGCTATGGCTACACCTTC. It yields the protein CASSQESRGRVGYGYTF. The chain recombines TRBV4-3 with TRBJ1-2; 8 bases line up with TRBD1. Per the germline V gene, CDR1 is LGHNA and CDR2 is YSLEER. This CDR3 region has 17 residues. V lost 0 bases and J lost 4; bases outside the gene matches: 10.

For the CDR3, the DNA is TGTGCCAGCAGCGTCGGGGGACAGGGGAGAACCGAAGCTTTCTTT. Residues: CASSVGGQGRTEAFF. The V call is TRBV9, the J call TRBJ1-1, with TRBD1 matching 10 bases. CDR3 length: 15 amino acids. The V gene end was trimmed by 2 bases and the J gene end by 8 bases; junction bases not matched to a gene: 9. CDR1 is SGDLS and CDR2 is YYNGEE in the germline V gene.

This clone has just a few counts. This rearrangement joins TRBV18 to TRBJ1-5, with D uncertain. Trimming pared 2 bases from V and 6 bases from J, leaving 14 bases between. The CDR3 spans 15 residues. Germline CDR1 and CDR2: KGHSH and LQKENI. CDR3 in amino acids: CASSPTADGGQPQHF. CDR3 DNA sequence: TGTGCCAGCTCACCAACCGCGGATGGCGGTCAGCCCCAGCATTTT.

The chain employs TRBV6-5 and TRBJ2-2; D may be TRBD1 (6 bases). Germline V gene lookup returns CDR1 MNHEY and CDR2 SVGAGI. Deletions cut 8 bases from V and 0 bases from J, with 13 bases between. CDR3 length equals 15 residues. CDR3 loop: CASRAQGSNTGELFF. The CDR3 DNA reads TGTGCCAGCCGGGCACAGGGATCGAACACCGGGGAGCTGTTTTTT.

The chain is built from TRBV5-1 and TRBJ2-2, with D perhaps assigned TRBD1 or TRBD2 (5 bases each). This CDR3 comprises 16 residues. V lost 5 bases and J 1 base, leaving 15 bases between the germline ends. CDR1 is SGHRS, CDR2 YFSETQ, per germline. The CDR3 DNA sequence: TGCGCCAGCAGTGGGACCGGGCAGGGGAACACCGGGGAGCTGTTTTTT. It is translated as CASSGTGQGNTGELFF.

J is TRBJ1-1 and V is TRBV9, with a possible D match to TRBD1 (6 bases). The CDR3 extends over 15 amino acids. V was trimmed by 2 bases and J by 2 bases, leaving 13 bases between them. Germline CDR1 and CDR2: SGDLS and YYNGEE. As DNA, the CDR3 is TGTGCCAGCAGCGTTGGGACACTGCTTAACACTGAAGCTTTCTTT. It codes for CASSVGTLLNTEAFF.

This clone was detected once. The V gene is TRBV6-5, the J gene TRBJ1-1; D not certain. V dropped 7 bases and J dropped 3 bases, with 12 bases sitting between them. This CDR3 spans 13 amino acids. Germline CDR1 and CDR2: MNHEY and SVGAGI. This chain's CDR3 is CASTPRIDTEAFF. DNA of the CDR3: TGTGCCAGCACCCCGCGGATCGACACTGAAGCTTTCTTT.

The chain is built from TRBV6-5 and TRBJ1-3; the D is unclear. The V gene lost 4 bases and the J gene lost 0 bases, with 4 bases spanning the gap. The CDR3 totals 13 residues. CDR1 is MNHEY, CDR2 SVGAGI, per germline. The CDR3 bases are TGTGCCAGCAGTTCCCGCTCTGGAAACACCATATATTTT. It is translated as CASSSRSGNTIYF.

There are a few counts of this clone. The V gene is TRBV15, the J gene TRBJ1-2; D ambiguous. CDR1 and CDR2 from the germline V gene are LNHNV and YYDKDF (reference sequence). This CDR3 contains 12 residues. Trimming left V 4 bases short and J 3 bases short, with 6 bases between. This CDR3 reads CATSKDYYGYTF. The CDR3 DNA sequence: TGTGCCACCAGCAAGGATTACTATGGCTACACCTTC. The whole variable domain, filled in from reference TRBV15 and TRBJ1-2, reads DAMVIQNPRYQVTQFGKPVTLSCSQTLNHNVMYWYQQKSSQAPKLLFHYYDKDFNNEADTPDNFQSRRPNTSFCFLDIRSPGLGDTAMYLCATSKDYYGYTFGSGTRLTVV.

V is TRBV24-1 and J is TRBJ1-2; weak D call: TRBD1 (6 bases). The V end was cut by 4 bases, the J end by 8 bases, with 16 bases between. Germline CDR1 and CDR2: KGHDR and SFDVKD. The CDR3 is 14 amino acids. The CDR3 loop is CATSDPYLGGGYTF. CDR3 sequence (DNA): TGTGCCACCAGTGACCCCTATCTCGGGGGCGGCTACACCTTC.

The gene calls are TRBV5-4 and TRBJ2-7, with 14 bases lining up with TRBD2. The germline CDR1 and CDR2 sequences are SGHNT and YYREEE (reference sequence). The CDR3 sequence is 16 residues long. V trimming: 4 bases; J trimming: 4 bases; junction bases outside the gene matches: 7. CDR3 in DNA: TGTGCCAGCAGCACCGCCGGGACTAGCGGGAGTTACGAGCAGTACTTC. Translating it yields CASSTAGTSGSYEQYF.

The chain carries TRBV20-1 and TRBJ1-5; D is ambiguous. Deletions cut 3 bases from V and 2 bases from J, with 11 bases between. Germline V gene lookup returns CDR1 DFQATT and CDR2 SNEGSKA (reference sequence). The CDR3 extends over 14 amino acids. The CDR3 loop is CSASTQLGNQPQHF. DNA for the CDR3: TGCAGTGCTAGTACACAGCTAGGCAATCAGCCCCAGCATTTT.

The chain uses TRBV5-1 and TRBJ2-7; TRBD2 aligns across 8 bases. The ends lost 7 bases at V and 3 bases at J; junction bases unmatched: 9. Germline V gene sequence: CDR1 SGHRS, CDR2 YFSETQ. This CDR3 spans 14 amino acids. The CDR3: CASSSPGTSYEQYF. In DNA form, the CDR3 reads TGCGCCAGCTCCTCACCCGGGACTAGCTACGAGCAGTACTTC.

The rearrangement joins TRBV27 to TRBJ1-4; TRBD1 is a possible D gene (5 bases). The CDR3 totals 15 residues. CDR1 and CDR2 from the germline V gene are MNHEY and SMNVEV (reference sequence). Trimming shortened V by 6 bases and J by 4 bases, and 15 bases separated the two germline ends. In nucleotides, the CDR3 is TGTGCCAGCAGCCCCTGGGAGACAGTTAATGAAAAACTGTTTTTT. Its translation is CASSPWETVNEKLFF.